This TCR beta chain was profiled in a study of blood T cell repertoires in COVID-19. Study summary: From the United States, Italy and Spain came samples of acute and convalescent COVID-19.

This CDR3 spans 15 amino acids. Germline V gene lookup returns CDR1 SGHKS and CDR2 YYEKEE (reference sequence). The V segment lost 0 bases and the J segment 4 bases; nucleotides outside the gene matches: 7. The repertoire was sequenced with immunoSEQ multiplex PCR; TCRdb's copy has only in-frame clones and lacks some. The sample lists some 290,000 clones, 90% occurring once. This sequence was found in a woman aged 25-40 years with COVID-19, enrolled during active disease. The sample comprised peripheral blood. The chain couples TRBV5-5 to TRBJ2-7; 7 nucleotides agree with TRBD2. The chain's CDR3 is CASSLAGGSPYEQYF. CDR3 nucleotides: TGTGCCAGCAGCTTGGCCGGCGGGAGCCCATACGAGCAGTACTTC.